This TCR beta chain was sequenced during a study of CD8+CD57+ T cells in acquired aplastic anemia. Per the germline V gene, CDR1 is MNHEY and CDR2 is SVGEGT. CDR3 length equals 17 residues. V shed 6 bases, J shed 4 bases, and the junction held 14 bases outside the gene matches. TCR beta VDJ combinations and CDR3 sequences were profiled from genomic DNA. Via MiXCR, TCRdb re-called the reads, giving one row per CDR3 protein. The sample carries 250,000 to 300,000 distinct CDR3 sequences, 50% to 65% recorded once. The authors sequenced patients whose flow cytometry had shown CD8+CD57+ cell expansion. The clonotype was recovered from a human donor with aplastic anemia. The specimen was sorted CD4+, CD8+, or CD8+CD57+ T cells (not recorded which) from PBMCs. J is TRBJ2-3 and V is TRBV6-2 or TRBV6-3; TRBD2 matches at 9 bases. CDR3 DNA sequence: TGTGCCAGCAGCGCGGGATACTCGGCGGGAGGGGCAGATACGCAGTATTTT. Its protein is CASSAGYSAGGADTQYF.